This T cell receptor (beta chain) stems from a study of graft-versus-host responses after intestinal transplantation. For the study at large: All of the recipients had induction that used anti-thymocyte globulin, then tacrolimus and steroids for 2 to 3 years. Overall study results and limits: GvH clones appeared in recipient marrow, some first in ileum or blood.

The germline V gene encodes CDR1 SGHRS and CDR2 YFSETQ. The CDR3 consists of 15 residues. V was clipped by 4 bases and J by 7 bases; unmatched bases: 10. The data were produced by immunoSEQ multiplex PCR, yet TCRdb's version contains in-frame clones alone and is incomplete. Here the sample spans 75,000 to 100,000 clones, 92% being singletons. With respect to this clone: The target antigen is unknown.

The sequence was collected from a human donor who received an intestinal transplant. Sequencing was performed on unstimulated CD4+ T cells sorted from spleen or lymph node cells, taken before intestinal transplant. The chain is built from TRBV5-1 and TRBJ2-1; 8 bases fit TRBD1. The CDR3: CASSVTTGGSNEQFF. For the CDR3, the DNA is TGCGCCAGCAGCGTGACCACAGGGGGGTCGAATGAGCAGTTCTTC.